Listed here are 22 T cell receptor beta chains from one sample, sequenced in a study of T-cell memory formation after mild COVID-19. Each CDR3 protein is one row after TCRdb ran MiXCR on the 5' RACE reads. Of 550,000 to 600,000 distinct CDR3 sequences listed, around 16% are singletons. Sequenced sample: PBMCs or a T cell subset sorted from them (not recorded which). Source of these receptors: an adult woman who had mild COVID-19 (a few samples of this study predate the infection). Cell type and time point are not known.

The rearrangement joins TRBV3-2 to TRBJ2-7; TRBD2, the D gene given by the table, was not confirmed from the DNA. TRBV3-2 counts as a pseudogene. This CDR3 comprises 14 residues. The CDR3 loop is CASSQEMGVAEQYF. The CDR3 DNA reads as TGTGCCAGCAGCCAAGAAATGGGAGTCGCCGAGCAGTACTTC.

The table lists this clonotype with a few counts. V gene TRBV20-1 combines with J gene TRBJ2-7; no firm D call. The V gene lost 1 base and the J gene lost 1 base, with 8 bases spanning the gap. Germline V gives CDR1 DFQATT, CDR2 SNEGSKA (reference sequence). The CDR3 loop spans 13 amino acids. In nucleotides, the CDR3 is TGCAGTGCTAGAGGTCCCGCGTCCTACGAGCAGTACTTC. Its translation is CSARGPASYEQYF.

Comments on this clonotype: Relative to the germline gene, one junction end is altered; a read error may explain this. The chain carries TRBV6-6 and TRBJ2-2, with TRBD1 as a possible D gene (6 bases). The CDR3 is 14 residues long. Germline CDR1 is MNHNY and CDR2 is SVGAGI (reference sequence). This CDR3 reads CASAGTLWAGELFF. CDR3 in DNA: TGTGCCAGCGCCGGGACACTGTGGGCCGGTGAGCTGTTTTTT.

The chain joins TRBV12-3 or TRBV12-4 to TRBJ2-2, with 8 bases identical to TRBD1. V dropped 3 bases and J dropped 5; count of bases not matched to a gene: 8. CDR3 length: 16 residues. This CDR3 reads CASSLGQAILTGELFF. The DNA of the CDR3 is TGTGCCAGCAGTTTGGGACAGGCGATTTTGACCGGGGAGCTGTTTTTT.

The rearrangement links TRBV5-1 to TRBJ1-1; 7 nucleotides agree with TRBD1. J lost 3 bases, V lost 0 bases, and 11 bases had no gene match. Germline CDR1 and CDR2: SGHRS and YFSETQ. This CDR3 is built from 17 residues. The CDR3 coding sequence is TGCGCCAGCAGCTTGGCCGGAGGAGGGGGCGCGGACACTGAAGCTTTCTTT. It is translated as CASSLAGGGGADTEAFF.

The chain links TRBV5-1 to TRBJ2-4; D is perhaps TRBD1 (5 bases). CDR1 and CDR2 (germline): SGHRS, YFSETQ. This CDR3 spans 17 amino acids. V lost 4 bases to trimming and J lost 0 bases, with 17 bases between them. CDR3 nucleotide sequence: TGCGCCAGCAGCCCCCAGGTCCCAGGGTTAGCCAAAAACATTCAGTACTTC. The encoded protein is CASSPQVPGLAKNIQYF.

The sample holds a few counts of this clonotype. This chain connects TRBV27 to TRBJ2-7, with 10 bases identical to TRBD1. J was trimmed by 3 bases and V by 3 bases; bases with no gene match: 8. The CDR3 is 16 residues long. Germline V gene lookup returns CDR1 MNHEY and CDR2 SMNVEV (reference sequence). CDR3 amino acids: CASSLGPGTGVYEQYF. CDR3 DNA sequence: TGTGCCAGCAGTTTGGGACCCGGGACAGGGGTCTACGAGCAGTACTTC.

The chain is built from TRBV11-3 and TRBJ2-1; 8 bases match TRBD1. Germline values: CDR1 SGHNT, CDR2 YENEEA. V lost 3 bases to trimming and J lost 7 bases; unmatched junction nucleotides: 5. The CDR3 has 14 residues. The CDR3 region has the DNA TGTGCCAGCAGCTTGACAGGGGTGAAAAATGAGCAGTTCTTC. Amino acid sequence: CASSLTGVKNEQFF.

This clonotype was picked up a small number of times. This rearrangement joins TRBV20-1 to TRBJ2-1; a weak D match, TRBD2 (5 bases). The germline CDR1 and CDR2 sequences are DFQATT and SNEGSKA (reference sequence). The CDR3 is 14 residues long. With 1 base removed from V and 9 bases from J, the gap between germline ends came to 16 bases. The CDR3 DNA sequence: TGCAGTGCTAGAGGGAGTACTGGGAGCGGTGAGCAGTTCTTC. The encoded protein is CSARGSTGSGEQFF.

This chain uses TRBV7-2 with TRBJ2-7; possibly TRBD2 for D (5 bases). V was pared by 1 base and J by 5 bases, with 12 bases between. CDR1 is SGHTA, CDR2 FQGNSA, per germline. There are 14 residues in the CDR3. CDR3 DNA: TGTGCCAGCAGCTTAGACCGGGAACCGAACGAGCAGTACTTC. Its protein is CASSLDREPNEQYF.

This clonotype was counted between two and nine times. The chain has TRBV15 and TRBJ2-3; D may be TRBD2 (6 bases). V lost 0 bases, J lost 2 bases, and 9 bases lay in between. Germline CDR1 reads LNHNV; CDR2 reads YYDKDF (reference sequence). CDR3 length equals 15 residues. DNA of the CDR3: TGTGCCACCAGCAGAGACGCGGGGTACACAGATACGCAGTATTTT. Protein product: CATSRDAGYTDTQYF.

The table lists this clonotype with a few counts. This chain links TRBV6-2 or TRBV6-3 with TRBJ2-2; possible D gene TRBD2, 6 bases. Germline values: CDR1 MNHEY, CDR2 SVGEGT. The V and J ends lost 3 bases and 3 bases respectively, with 11 bases between them. CDR3 length: 15 amino acids. The CDR3 DNA is TGTGCCAGCAGTTATCGGAGGGCGGACACCGGGGAGCTGTTTTTT. Translating gives CASSYRRADTGELFF.

There are a few counts of this clonotype. V is TRBV11-1 and J is TRBJ1-1; 8 positions agree with TRBD1. Trimming removed 5 bases from V and 2 bases from J; junction bases left unmatched: 7. Germline V lookup: CDR1 SGHAT, CDR2 FQDESV (reference sequence). This CDR3 has 15 amino acids. This CDR3 is CASSGWDRINTEAFF. CDR3 nucleotides: TGTGCCAGCAGCGGCTGGGACAGGATCAACACTGAAGCTTTCTTT.

The V and J genes are TRBV25-1 and TRBJ2-7; TRBD1 matches at 10 bases. The germline V gene has CDR1 MGHDK and CDR2 SYGVNS. The CDR3 has 14 amino acids. The trim removed 7 bases at V and 5 bases at J, leaving 8 bases unmatched. The CDR3 protein is CASIRTGGTHEQYF. The CDR3 coding sequence is TGTGCCAGCATACGGACAGGGGGGACCCACGAGCAGTACTTC.

The chain has TRBV6-5 and TRBJ2-7; 7 bases are a match to TRBD1. Trimming at V came to 6 bases and at J to 4 bases, leaving 9 bases not matched to a gene. The CDR3 runs 14 residues. Germline V gene data show CDR1 as MNHEY and CDR2 as SVGAGI. This chain's CDR3 is CASRRGDSRYEQYF. The CDR3 bases are TGTGCCAGCAGGCGAGGGGACAGCAGGTACGAGCAGTACTTC.

This clonotype appeared a few times. The germline gene is not matched at one end of the junction; a read error may be the cause. V usage is TRBV4-1 and J usage is TRBJ1-2; possible D gene TRBD1, 6 bases. This CDR3 has 14 amino acids. Looked up from germline, CDR1 is MGHRA and CDR2 is YSYEKL. Written as DNA, the CDR3 is TGCGCCAGCAGGCAAGTGGGGGGCGAGCATGGCTACACCTTC. Translating gives CASRQVGGEHGYTF.

Worth noting for this clonotype: At one of its ends the junction is not consistent with the germline gene, which may arise from a read error. J is TRBJ1-4 and V is TRBV20-1; D gene uncertain. CDR1 and CDR2 (germline): DFQATT, SNEGSKA (reference sequence). The CDR3 is 13 residues long. In DNA, the CDR3 is TGCAGTGATAGAACGACGTCTAATGAAAAACTGTTTTTT. Protein sequence: CSDRTTSNEKLFF.

The CDR3, as DNA: TGTGCCAGCAGCGCGCTCCCAAACGAGCAGTACTTC. It encodes CASSALPNEQYF. The V and J genes are TRBV11-2 and TRBJ2-7, with D unresolved. The ends were cut back, 5 bases at V and 5 bases at J, with 10 bases in the middle. The CDR3 consists of 12 residues. Germline CDR1 and CDR2: SGHAT and FQNNGV.

This clonotype was picked up a small number of times. This chain connects TRBV4-2 to TRBJ1-1; TRBD1 might be the D (5 bases). CDR1 and CDR2 (germline): LGHNA, YNFKEQ. This CDR3 has 15 residues. Trimming removed 1 base from V and 5 bases from J, with 14 bases in between. CDR3 nucleotides: TGTGCCAGCAGCCAAGCTTGGGGGGGGAAAACTGAAGCTTTCTTT. Protein sequence: CASSQAWGGKTEAFF.

This clonotype has a count of ten or more. This chain uses TRBV12-3 or TRBV12-4 with TRBJ2-3, with D maybe TRBD1 (5 bases). CDR3 length: 14 residues. Trimming pared 3 bases from V and 2 bases from J, leaving 9 bases between. For the CDR3, the DNA is TGTGCCAGCAGTTTGACAGTGAACACAGATACGCAGTATTTT. Translation: CASSLTVNTDTQYF.

This CDR3 reads CASSRGLPGETQYF. CDR3 sequence (DNA): TGTGCCAGCAGTAGGGGACTCCCCGGAGAGACCCAGTACTTC. The chain recombines TRBV2 with TRBJ2-5; perhaps TRBD2 as D (6 bases). V lost 5 bases to trimming and J lost 4 bases, with 14 bases between them. The CDR3 is 14 amino acids. CDR1 SNHLY and CDR2 FYNNEI come from the germline V gene.

This clonotype was detected only a few times. The V and J genes are TRBV20-1 and TRBJ2-7; TRBD2 matches at 12 bases. J lost 7 bases, V lost 5 bases, and 12 bases had no gene match. CDR1 DFQATT and CDR2 SNEGSKA come from the germline V gene (reference sequence). The CDR3 is 15 amino acids. CDR3: CSADFRTSGTDEQYF. The CDR3 DNA follows: TGCAGTGCTGACTTTCGGACTAGCGGGACAGATGAGCAGTACTTC.